The present T cell receptor beta chain was sequenced within a study of T cells in localized non-small cell lung cancer. Between the trimmed V and J ends, which lost 5 bases and 7 bases, there was a span of 21 bases. The germline V gene encodes CDR1 SNHLY and CDR2 FYNNEI. The CDR3 is 15 amino acids. Measured with immunoSEQ multiplex PCR; TCRdb has only the in-frame clones, and not every one. The sample shows about 24,000 clones, about 89% of them seen only once. The sequenced sample was peripheral blood, obtained before any cancer treatment. This TCR was recovered from a man aged 40 to 69 with stage I squamous cell lung carcinoma. The chain links TRBV2 to TRBJ2-7, with D maybe TRBD1 (6 bases). As DNA, the CDR3 is TGTGCCAGCAGTCGACAGGAGACAATTTCATCGGAGCAGTACTTC. It is translated as CASSRQETISSEQYF.